This entry features one T cell receptor (beta chain) sequence. The data belong to a study of blood T cell repertoires in COVID-19. In the study overall: Samples came from the United States, Italy and Spain, spanning acute and convalescent COVID-19.

In the original analysis: Estimates of nucleated cell counts were drawn from the amplification of reference gene primers. TCRdb's table, derived via immunoSEQ multiplex PCR, lists solely in-frame clones and lacks some. V, J and clone size reflect that table, while D and trimming were determined from the DNA. The data hold around 320,000 clones, with over 75% observed a single time. Germline trimming cut 1 base from V and 8 bases from J; bases unmatched to any gene: 1. Germline CDR1 and CDR2: LGHNA and YNFKEQ. The CDR3 is 15 amino acids. The clonotype comes from a human donor in a cohort sampled during active COVID-19. Material for sequencing was peripheral blood. The chain combines TRBV4-2 with TRBJ2-1, with 14 bases aligning to TRBD2. Here the CDR3 reads CASSQGLAGGHEQFF. The CDR3 DNA reads as TGTGCCAGCAGCCAAGGACTAGCGGGGGGGCATGAGCAGTTCTTC.